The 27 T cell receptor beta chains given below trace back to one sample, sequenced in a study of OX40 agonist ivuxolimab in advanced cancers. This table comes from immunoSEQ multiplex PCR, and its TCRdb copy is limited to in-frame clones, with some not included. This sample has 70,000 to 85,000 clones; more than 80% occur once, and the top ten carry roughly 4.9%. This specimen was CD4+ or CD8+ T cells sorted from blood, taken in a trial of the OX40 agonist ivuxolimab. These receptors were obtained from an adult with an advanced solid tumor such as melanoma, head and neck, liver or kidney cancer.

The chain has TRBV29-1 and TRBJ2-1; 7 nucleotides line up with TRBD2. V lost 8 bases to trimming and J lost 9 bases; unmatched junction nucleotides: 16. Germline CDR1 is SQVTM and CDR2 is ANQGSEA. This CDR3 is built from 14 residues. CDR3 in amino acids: CSTAGTKVYGEQFF. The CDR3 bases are TGCAGCACCGCCGGGACTAAGGTGTATGGTGAGCAGTTCTTC.

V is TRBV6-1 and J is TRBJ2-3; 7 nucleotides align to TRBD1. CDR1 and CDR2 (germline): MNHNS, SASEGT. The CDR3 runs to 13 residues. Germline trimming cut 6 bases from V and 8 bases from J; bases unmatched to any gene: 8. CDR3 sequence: CASRSLGQSTQYF. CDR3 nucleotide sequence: TGTGCCAGCAGGTCCTTGGGACAGAGTACGCAGTATTTT.

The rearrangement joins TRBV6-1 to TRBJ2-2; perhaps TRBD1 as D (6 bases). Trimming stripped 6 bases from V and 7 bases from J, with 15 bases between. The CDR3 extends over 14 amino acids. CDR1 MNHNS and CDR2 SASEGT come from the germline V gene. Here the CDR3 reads CASSKIGRGGELFF. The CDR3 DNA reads TGTGCCAGCAGCAAAATCGGCAGGGGCGGGGAGCTGTTTTTT.

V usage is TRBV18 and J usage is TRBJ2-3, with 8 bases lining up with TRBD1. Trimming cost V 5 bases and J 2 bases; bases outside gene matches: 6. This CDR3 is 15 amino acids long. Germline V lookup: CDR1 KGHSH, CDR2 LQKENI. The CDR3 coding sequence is TGTGCCAGCTCAGGACAGGGCCCCCACACAGATACGCAGTATTTT. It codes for CASSGQGPHTDTQYF.

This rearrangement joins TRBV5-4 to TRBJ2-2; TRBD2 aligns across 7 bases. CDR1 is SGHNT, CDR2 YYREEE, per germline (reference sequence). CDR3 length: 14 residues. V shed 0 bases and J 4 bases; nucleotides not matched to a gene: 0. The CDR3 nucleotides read TGTGCCAGCAGCTTGGGCGGGGGCACCGGGGAGCTGTTTTTT. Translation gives CASSLGGGTGELFF. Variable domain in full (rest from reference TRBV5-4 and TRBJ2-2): ETGVTQSPTHLIKTRGQQVTLRCSSQSGHNTVSWYQQALGQGPQFIFQYYREEENGRGNFPPRFSGLQFPNYSSELNVNALELDDSALYLCASSLGGGTGELFFGEGSRLTVL.

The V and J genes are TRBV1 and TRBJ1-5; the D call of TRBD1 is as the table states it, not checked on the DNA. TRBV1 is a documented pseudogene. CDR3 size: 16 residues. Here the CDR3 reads CTSSPTGLFSNQPQHF. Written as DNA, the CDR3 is TGCACCAGCAGCCCTACAGGGTTGTTTAGCAATCAGCCCCAGCATTTT.

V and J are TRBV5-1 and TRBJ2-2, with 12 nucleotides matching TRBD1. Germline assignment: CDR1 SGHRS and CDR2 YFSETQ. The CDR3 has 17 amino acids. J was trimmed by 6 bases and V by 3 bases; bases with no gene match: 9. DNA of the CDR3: TGCGCCAGCAGCTCATCCCCGGGACAGGGGGCTTCCGGGGAGCTGTTTTTT. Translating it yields CASSSSPGQGASGELFF.

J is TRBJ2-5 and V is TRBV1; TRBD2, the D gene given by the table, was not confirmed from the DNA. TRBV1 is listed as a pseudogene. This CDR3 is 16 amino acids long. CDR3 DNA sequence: TGCACCAGCAGCCAAAAGGGACTAGCGGGAGAAGAGACCCAGTACTTC. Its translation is CTSSQKGLAGEETQYF.

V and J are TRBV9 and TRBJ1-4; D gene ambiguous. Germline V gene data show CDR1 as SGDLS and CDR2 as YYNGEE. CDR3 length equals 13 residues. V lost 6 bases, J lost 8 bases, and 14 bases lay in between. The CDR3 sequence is CASNPQWGEKLFF. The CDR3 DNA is TGTGCCAGCAACCCTCAGTGGGGAGAAAAACTGTTTTTT.

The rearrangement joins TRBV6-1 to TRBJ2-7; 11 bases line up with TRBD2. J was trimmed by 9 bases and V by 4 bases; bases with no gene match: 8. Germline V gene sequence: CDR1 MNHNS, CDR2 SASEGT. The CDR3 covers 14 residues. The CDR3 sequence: CASSVAGGRLRQYF. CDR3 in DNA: TGTGCCAGCAGTGTAGCGGGAGGGCGGTTGCGGCAGTACTTC.

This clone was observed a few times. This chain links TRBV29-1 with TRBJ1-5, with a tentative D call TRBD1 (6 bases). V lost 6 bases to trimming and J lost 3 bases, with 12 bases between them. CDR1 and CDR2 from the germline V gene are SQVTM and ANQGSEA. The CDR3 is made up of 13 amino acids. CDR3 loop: CSVAGDHNQPQHF. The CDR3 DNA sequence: TGCAGCGTGGCAGGGGACCACAATCAGCCCCAGCATTTT.

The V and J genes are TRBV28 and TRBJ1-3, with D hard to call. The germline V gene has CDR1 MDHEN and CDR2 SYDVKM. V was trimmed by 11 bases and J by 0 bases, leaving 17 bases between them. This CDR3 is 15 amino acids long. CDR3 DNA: TGTGCCGCCAGCAATCGGCAGATCTCTGGAAACACCATATATTTT. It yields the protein CAASNRQISGNTIYF.

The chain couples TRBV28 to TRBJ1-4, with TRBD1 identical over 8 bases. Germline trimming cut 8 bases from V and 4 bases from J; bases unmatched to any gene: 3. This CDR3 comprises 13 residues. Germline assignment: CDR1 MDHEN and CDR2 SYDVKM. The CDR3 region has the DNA TGTGCCAGCGTTACAGGGGGTAATGAAAAACTGTTTTTT. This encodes CASVTGGNEKLFF.

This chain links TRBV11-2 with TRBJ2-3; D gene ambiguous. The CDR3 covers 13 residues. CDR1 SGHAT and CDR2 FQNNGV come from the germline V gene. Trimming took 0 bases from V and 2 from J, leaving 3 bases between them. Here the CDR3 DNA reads TGTGCCAGCAGCTTAGACACCACAGATACGCAGTATTTT. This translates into CASSLDTTDTQYF.

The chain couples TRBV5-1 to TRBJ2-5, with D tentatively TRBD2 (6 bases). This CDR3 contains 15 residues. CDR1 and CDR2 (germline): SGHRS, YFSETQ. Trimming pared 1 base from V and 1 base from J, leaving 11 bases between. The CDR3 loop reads CASSLRAGLQETQYF. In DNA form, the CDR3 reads TGCGCCAGCAGCTTGAGAGCGGGCCTCCAAGAGACCCAGTACTTC. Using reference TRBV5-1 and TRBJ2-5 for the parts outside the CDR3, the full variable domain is KAGVTQTPRYLIKTRGQQVTLSCSPISGHRSVSWYQQTPGQGLQFLFEYFSETQRNKGNFPGRFSGRQFSNSRSEMNVSTLELGDSALYLCASSLRAGLQETQYFGPGTRLLVL.

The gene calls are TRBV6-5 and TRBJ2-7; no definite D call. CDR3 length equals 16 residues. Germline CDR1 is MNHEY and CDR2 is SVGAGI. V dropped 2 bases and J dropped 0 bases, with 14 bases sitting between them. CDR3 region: CASSYDLRSSSYEQYF. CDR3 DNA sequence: TGTGCCAGCAGTTACGATTTACGCTCCAGCTCCTACGAGCAGTACTTC.

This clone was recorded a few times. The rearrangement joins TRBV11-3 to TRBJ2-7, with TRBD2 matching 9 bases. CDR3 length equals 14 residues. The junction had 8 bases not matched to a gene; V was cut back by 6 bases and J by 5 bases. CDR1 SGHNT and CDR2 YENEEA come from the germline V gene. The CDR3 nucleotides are TGTGCCAGCAGTAATAGCGGGAGTTTCCACGAGCAGTACTTC. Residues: CASSNSGSFHEQYF.

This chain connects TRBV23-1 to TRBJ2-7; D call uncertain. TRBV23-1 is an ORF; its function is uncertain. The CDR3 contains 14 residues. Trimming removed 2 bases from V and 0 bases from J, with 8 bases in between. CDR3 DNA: TGCGCCAGCAGTCAACGGAGCAGCTCCTACGAGCAGTACTTC. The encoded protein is CASSQRSSSYEQYF.

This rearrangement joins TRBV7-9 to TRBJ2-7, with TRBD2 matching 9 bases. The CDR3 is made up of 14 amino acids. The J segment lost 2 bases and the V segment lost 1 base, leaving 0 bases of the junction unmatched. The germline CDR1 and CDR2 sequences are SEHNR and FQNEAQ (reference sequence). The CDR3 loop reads CASSLVAGAYEQYF. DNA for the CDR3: TGTGCCAGCAGCTTAGTAGCGGGAGCCTACGAGCAGTACTTC. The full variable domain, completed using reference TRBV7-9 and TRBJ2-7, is DTGVSQNPRHKITKRGQNVTFRCDPISEHNRLYWYRQTLGQGPEFLTYFQNEAQLEKSRLLSDRFSAERPKGSFSTLEIQRTEQGDSAMYLCASSLVAGAYEQYFGPGTRLTVT.

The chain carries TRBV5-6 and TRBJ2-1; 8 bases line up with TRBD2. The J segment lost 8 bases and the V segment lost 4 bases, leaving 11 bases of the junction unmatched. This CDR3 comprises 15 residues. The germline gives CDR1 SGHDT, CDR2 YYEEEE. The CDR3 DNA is TGTGCCAGCAGCGGCGGCGGGAGGCCCAGGGATGAGCAGTTCTTC. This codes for CASSGGGRPRDEQFF.

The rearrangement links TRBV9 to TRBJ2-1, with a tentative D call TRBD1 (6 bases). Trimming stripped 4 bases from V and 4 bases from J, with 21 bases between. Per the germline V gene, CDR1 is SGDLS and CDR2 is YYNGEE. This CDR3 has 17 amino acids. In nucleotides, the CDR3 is TGTGCCAGCAGCCCCCCCCGAGGGCAGGGACAATACAATGAGCAGTTCTTC. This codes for CASSPPRGQGQYNEQFF.

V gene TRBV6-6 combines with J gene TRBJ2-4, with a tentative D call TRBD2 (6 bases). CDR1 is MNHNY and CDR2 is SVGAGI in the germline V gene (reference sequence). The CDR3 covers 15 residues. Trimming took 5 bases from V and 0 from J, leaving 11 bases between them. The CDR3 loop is CASSPAGLAKNIQYF. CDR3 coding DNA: TGTGCCAGCAGTCCCGCGGGATTAGCCAAAAACATTCAGTACTTC.

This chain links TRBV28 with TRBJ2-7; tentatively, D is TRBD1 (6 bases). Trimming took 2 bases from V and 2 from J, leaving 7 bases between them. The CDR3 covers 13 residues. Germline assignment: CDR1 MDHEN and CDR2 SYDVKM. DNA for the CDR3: TGTGCCAGCAGTTTAGGGGGCACCTACGAGCAGTACTTC. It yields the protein CASSLGGTYEQYF.

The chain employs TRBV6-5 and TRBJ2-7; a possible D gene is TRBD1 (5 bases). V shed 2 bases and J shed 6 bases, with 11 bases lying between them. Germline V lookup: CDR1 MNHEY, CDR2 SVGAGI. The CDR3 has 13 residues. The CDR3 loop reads CASSYNRLSEQYF. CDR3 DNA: TGTGCCAGCAGTTACAACAGGCTGAGCGAGCAGTACTTC.

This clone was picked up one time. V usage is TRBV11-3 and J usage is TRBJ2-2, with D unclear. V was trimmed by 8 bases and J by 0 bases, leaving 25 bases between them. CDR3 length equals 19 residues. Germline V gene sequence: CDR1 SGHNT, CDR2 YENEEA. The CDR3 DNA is TGTGCCAGCGGTCCGCAACGTAGATCTTTTACAGCGAACACCGGGGAGCTGTTTTTT. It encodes CASGPQRRSFTANTGELFF.

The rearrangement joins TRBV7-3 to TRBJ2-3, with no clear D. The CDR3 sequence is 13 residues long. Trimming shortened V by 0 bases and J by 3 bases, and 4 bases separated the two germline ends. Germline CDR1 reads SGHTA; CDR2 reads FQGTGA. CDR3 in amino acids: CASSLTGTDTQYF. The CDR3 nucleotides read TGTGCCAGCAGCTTAACAGGAACAGATACGCAGTATTTT.

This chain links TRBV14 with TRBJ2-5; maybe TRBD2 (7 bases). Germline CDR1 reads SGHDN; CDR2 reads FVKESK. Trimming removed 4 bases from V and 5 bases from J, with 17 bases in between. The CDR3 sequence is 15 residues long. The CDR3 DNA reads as TGTGCCAGCAGCCCTACTGCGGGGGCCAGCGAGACCCAGTACTTC. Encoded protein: CASSPTAGASETQYF.